The clone carrying this T cell receptor (beta chain) occurred a few times. What it recognizes is unknown. This sample is part of a study of CD8+CD57+ T cells in acquired aplastic anemia. Study-wide results and caveats: Fewer than 35 shared CD8+ CDR3s appeared highly expressed within patients' immunodominant clones.

Investigators profiled TCR beta VDJ and CDR3 from genomic DNA template. TCRdb reanalysed the reads using MiXCR and keeps one entry per CDR3 protein. The data show about 170,000 distinct CDR3 sequences, 55% to 75% seen once. This CDR3 comprises 15 residues. CDR1 is SNHLY and CDR2 is FYNNEI in the germline V gene. The V end lost 3 bases, the J end lost 0 bases, and 9 bases lay between the germline ends. This receptor was obtained from a human donor in good health. What was sequenced was sorted CD4+, CD8+, or CD8+CD57+ T cells (not recorded which) from PBMCs. This chain links TRBV2 with TRBJ2-1; D perhaps matches TRBD2 (6 bases). DNA of the CDR3: TGTGCCAGCAGTGAGGAGGGGAGCTCCTACAATGAGCAGTTCTTC. It specifies CASSEEGSSYNEQFF.